Below, one T cell receptor (beta chain) is given with its context. Original processing methods: For nucleated cells, counts were estimated from reference gene primer amplification. Assay used: immunoSEQ multiplex PCR; TCRdb lists only in-frame clones, some missing. That table is the source of V, J and clone size, and D and trimming were worked out from the DNA. Here the sample spans some 70,000 clones, around nine tenths being singletons. The sample comes from a study of blood T cell repertoires in COVID-19. Study-wide background: COVID-19 samples, acute and convalescent, were from the United States, Italy and Spain. T cells, B-cell-depleted T cells, or PBMCs supplied cDNA or gDNA.

This TCR derives from a man in his fifties or sixties with active COVID-19. The sequencing input was peripheral blood.

The CDR3 sequence is CASSQDWAREETQYF. As DNA, the CDR3 is TGTGCCAGCAGCCAAGATTGGGCTAGGGAGGAGACCCAGTACTTC. The chain links TRBV3-1 (or the pseudogene TRBV3-2) to TRBJ2-5; possibly TRBD2 for D (5 bases). Germline V gene sequence: CDR1 LGHDT, CDR2 YNNKEL (reference sequence). The CDR3 runs 15 residues. V was clipped by 0 bases and J by 5 bases, with 13 bases between them.